What follows is one T cell receptor (beta chain) and its context. Its specificity is unknown. The data originate from a study of cytomegalovirus exposure and HLA in healthy donors. Points from the study as a whole: Both high specificity and high sensitivity reportedly marked the classifier's diagnosis of cytomegalovirus status. Later work associated over 15,000 TCR beta sequences with HLA alleles at 0.05 false discovery rate.

A multiplex PCR was run with 60 Vbeta primers and 13 Jbeta primers. Original processing methods: A later analysis counted 70 million to 85 million unique TCR beta chains, around 11 million shared. Some clones are missing from TCRdb's copy, which holds only in-frame ones; the method was immunoSEQ multiplex PCR. V and J calls plus clone size are reproduced from that table; the DNA served to infer D and trimming. The table shows over 150,000 clones, with around 82% occurring only once. Germline loops: CDR1 SNHLY, CDR2 FYNNEI. This CDR3 is built from 17 residues. Trimming removed 8 bases from V and 15 bases from J, with 35 bases in between.

This receptor was identified in a woman aged 40 to 55 in good health and CMV-seropositive. J is TRBJ1-3 and V is TRBV2; no clear D. Sequencing input: PBMCs. Written as DNA, the CDR3 is TGTGCCAGCGAAGGTACGGGAGGGCCCAAAATAAACGTCAACTCATATTTT. Protein: CASEGTGGPKINVNSYF.